The rows below give T cell receptor beta chains drawn from one sample of a study of cytomegalovirus exposure and HLA in healthy donors. This table comes from immunoSEQ multiplex PCR, and its TCRdb copy is limited to in-frame clones, with some not included. Altogether roughly 190,000 clones are present, roughly 82% being singletons, with the ten largest covering over 2%. The material sequenced was PBMCs. All receptors come from a woman aged 50 to 60 in good health and CMV-seropositive. The conserved cysteine and the conserved F or W are not part of the CDR3 here. The D gene is left open where the match is weak.

v_call: TRBV4-1; j_call: TRBJ2-5; d_call: TRBD2; cdr3_aa: ASSQDFRRGGGETQY
v_call: TRBV30; j_call: TRBJ2-5; d_call: -; cdr3_aa: AWRDFGRGDPQGTQY
v_call: TRBV6-5; j_call: TRBJ1-5; d_call: TRBD1; cdr3_aa: ASGTGGTQPQH
v_call: TRBV12-2; j_call: TRBJ1-6; d_call: -; cdr3_aa: ASRLGGGVGYNSPLH
v_call: TRBV19; j_call: TRBJ1-4; d_call: TRBD1; cdr3_aa: ASSIRDADRGQEKLF
v_call: TRBV7-9; j_call: TRBJ1-2; d_call: TRBD1; cdr3_aa: SSSDDRGYGYT
v_call: TRBV7-8; j_call: TRBJ2-6; d_call: -; cdr3_aa: ASSPAGTSGANVLT
v_call: TRBV19; j_call: TRBJ2-1; d_call: TRBD1; cdr3_aa: ASAETGGYEQF
v_call: TRBV11-1; j_call: TRBJ2-1; d_call: -; cdr3_aa: ASSLLLASYNEQF
v_call: TRBV4-3; j_call: TRBJ2-1; d_call: -; cdr3_aa: ASSQDRGTAERWQF
v_call: TRBV13; j_call: TRBJ2-1; d_call: TRBD2; cdr3_aa: ASSPKLAGSYNEQF
v_call: TRBV7-9; j_call: TRBJ2-5; d_call: TRBD2; cdr3_aa: ASSTSGGYQETQY
v_call: TRBV14; j_call: TRBJ2-5; d_call: -; cdr3_aa: ASSQDLGVLWETQY
v_call: TRBV7-7; j_call: TRBJ2-2; d_call: TRBD1; cdr3_aa: ASSSQRGPGELF
v_call: TRBV9; j_call: TRBJ2-5; d_call: TRBD2; cdr3_aa: ASSAGTSGGRQETQY
v_call: TRBV5-1; j_call: TRBJ2-4; d_call: TRBD2; cdr3_aa: ASSLAVGGAKNIQY
v_call: TRBV12-5; j_call: TRBJ2-1; d_call: TRBD2; cdr3_aa: ASGPKRLARGRLNEQF
v_call: TRBV10-3; j_call: TRBJ1-1; d_call: -; cdr3_aa: AISAQSDTEAF
v_call: TRBV18; j_call: TRBJ2-1; d_call: -; cdr3_aa: ASSPRLDNEQF
v_call: TRBV11-3; j_call: TRBJ1-1; d_call: -; cdr3_aa: ASSPGRGTEAF
v_call: TRBV7-2; j_call: TRBJ2-6; d_call: TRBD1; cdr3_aa: ASSGEGGAGSGANVLT
v_call: TRBV27; j_call: TRBJ2-2; d_call: TRBD2; cdr3_aa: ASNAGAGELF
v_call: TRBV7-7; j_call: TRBJ2-3; d_call: TRBD2; cdr3_aa: ASSPGTSGGADTQY
v_call: TRBV6-1; j_call: TRBJ2-4; d_call: -; cdr3_aa: ASSPVKNIQY
v_call: TRBV5-1; j_call: TRBJ2-3; d_call: -; cdr3_aa: ASSLGQGGTDTQY
v_call: TRBV2; j_call: TRBJ2-6; d_call: TRBD1; cdr3_aa: ASTGTGLTGANVLT
v_call: TRBV28; j_call: TRBJ1-2; d_call: TRBD1; cdr3_aa: ASSSTGTGRGYT
v_call: TRBV11-1; j_call: TRBJ1-1; d_call: TRBD1; cdr3_aa: ASRPDRGTTEAF
v_call: TRBV9; j_call: TRBJ2-2; d_call: -; cdr3_aa: ASSPLLGELF
v_call: TRBV6-1; j_call: TRBJ1-3; d_call: TRBD1; cdr3_aa: ASSDDRGRNTIY
v_call: TRBV5-4; j_call: TRBJ2-5; d_call: TRBD2; cdr3_aa: ASSFLGGSRETQY
v_call: TRBV19; j_call: TRBJ2-1; d_call: -; cdr3_aa: ASSISQGSHNEQF
v_call: TRBV4-1; j_call: TRBJ1-4; d_call: TRBD1; cdr3_aa: ASSPGQGDEKLF
v_call: TRBV11-3; j_call: TRBJ2-1; d_call: -; cdr3_aa: ASSSDYSYNEQF
v_call: TRBV7-2; j_call: TRBJ2-7; d_call: -; cdr3_aa: ASSLDWGAYEQY
v_call: TRBV18; j_call: TRBJ2-1; d_call: TRBD1; cdr3_aa: ASSPDRGGYNEQF
v_call: TRBV21-1; j_call: TRBJ1-5; d_call: -; cdr3_aa: ASSKGTGGESNQPQH
v_call: TRBV4-3; j_call: TRBJ2-7; d_call: TRBD1; cdr3_aa: ASSQDGTGRYEQY
v_call: TRBV2; j_call: TRBJ2-5; d_call: TRBD2; cdr3_aa: ASSAQRGQETQY
v_call: TRBV6-5; j_call: TRBJ1-1; d_call: TRBD1; cdr3_aa: ASTPKGALNTEAF
v_call: TRBV11-1; j_call: TRBJ2-7; d_call: TRBD2; cdr3_aa: ASSDLAGGSREQY
v_call: TRBV7-9; j_call: TRBJ1-3; d_call: -; cdr3_aa: ASSLLGAYSGNTIY
v_call: TRBV11-1; j_call: TRBJ2-2; d_call: TRBD1; cdr3_aa: ASSPRQGARNTGELF
v_call: TRBV19; j_call: TRBJ1-6; d_call: -; cdr3_aa: ASSSGYASNSPLH
v_call: TRBV2; j_call: TRBJ1-2; d_call: TRBD1; cdr3_aa: ASSGRRTGPLGGHT
v_call: TRBV27; j_call: TRBJ1-1; d_call: -; cdr3_aa: ASSLTLGRMTEAF
v_call: TRBV23-1; j_call: TRBJ2-1; d_call: -; cdr3_aa: ASSQSGQYNEQF